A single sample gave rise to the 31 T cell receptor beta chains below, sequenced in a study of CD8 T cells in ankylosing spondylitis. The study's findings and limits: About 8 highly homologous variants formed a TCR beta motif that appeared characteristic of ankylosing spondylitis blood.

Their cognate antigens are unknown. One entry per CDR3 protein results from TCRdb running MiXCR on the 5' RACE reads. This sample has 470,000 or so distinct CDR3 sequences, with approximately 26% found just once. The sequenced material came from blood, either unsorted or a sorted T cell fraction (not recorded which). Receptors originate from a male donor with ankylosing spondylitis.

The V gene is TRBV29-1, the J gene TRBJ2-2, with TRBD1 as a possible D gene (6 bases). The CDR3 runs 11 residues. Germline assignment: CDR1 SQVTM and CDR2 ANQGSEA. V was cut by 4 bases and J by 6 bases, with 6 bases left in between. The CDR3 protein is CSVGQAGELFF. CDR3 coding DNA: TGCAGCGTTGGACAGGCCGGGGAGCTGTTTTTT.

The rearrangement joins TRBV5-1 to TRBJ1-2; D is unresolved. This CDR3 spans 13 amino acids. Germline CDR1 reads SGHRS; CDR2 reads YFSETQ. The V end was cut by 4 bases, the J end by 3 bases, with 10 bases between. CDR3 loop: CASSEGSDYGYTF. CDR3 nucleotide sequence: TGCGCCAGCAGCGAGGGCTCCGACTATGGCTACACCTTC.

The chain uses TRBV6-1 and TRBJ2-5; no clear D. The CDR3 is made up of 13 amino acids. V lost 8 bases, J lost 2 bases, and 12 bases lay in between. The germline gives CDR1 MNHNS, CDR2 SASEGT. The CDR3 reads CASSRYLQETQYF. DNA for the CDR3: TGTGCCAGCTCTAGATACCTACAAGAGACCCAGTACTTC.

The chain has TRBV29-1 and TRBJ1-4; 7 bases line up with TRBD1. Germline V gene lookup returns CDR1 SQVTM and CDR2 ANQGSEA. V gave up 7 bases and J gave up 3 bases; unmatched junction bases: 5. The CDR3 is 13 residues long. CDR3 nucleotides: TGCAGCGCTACAGGGGACTCTAATGAAAAACTGTTTTTT. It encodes CSATGDSNEKLFF.

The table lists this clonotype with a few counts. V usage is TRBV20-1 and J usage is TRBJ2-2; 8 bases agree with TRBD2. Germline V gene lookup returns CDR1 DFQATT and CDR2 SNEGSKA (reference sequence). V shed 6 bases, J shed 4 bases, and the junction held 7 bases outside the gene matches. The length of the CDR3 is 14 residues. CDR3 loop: CSARTGGLTGELFF. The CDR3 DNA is TGCAGTGCGAGAACGGGAGGGCTCACCGGGGAGCTGTTTTTT.

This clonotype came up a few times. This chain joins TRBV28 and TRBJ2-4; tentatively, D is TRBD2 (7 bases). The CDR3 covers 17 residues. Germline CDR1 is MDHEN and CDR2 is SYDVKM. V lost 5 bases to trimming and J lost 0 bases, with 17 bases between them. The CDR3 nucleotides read TGTGCCAGCAGTCCCGGGGGGCCCCTACTAGCCAAAAACATTCAGTACTTC. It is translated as CASSPGGPLLAKNIQYF.

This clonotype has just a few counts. The CDR3, as DNA: TGTGCCAGCTCACCCCGGGACAGGGACTCACCCCTCCACTTT. Translated, it gives CASSPRDRDSPLHF. The rearrangement links TRBV18 to TRBJ1-6, with 9 positions matching TRBD1. Per germline, CDR1 KGHSH and CDR2 LQKENI. The CDR3 has 14 amino acids. V lost 3 bases, J lost 10 bases, and 4 bases stayed unmatched. Complete variable domain (other parts from reference TRBV18 and TRBJ1-6): NAGVMQNPRHLVRRRGQEARLRCSPMKGHSHVYWYRQLPEEGLKFMVYLQKENIIDESGMPKERFSAEFPKEGPSILRIQQVVRGDSAAYFCASSPRDRDSPLHFGNGTRLTVT.

The DNA for the CDR3 is TGTGCCAGCAGCCAAGCGAGATATGGCTACACCTTC. This sequence encodes CASSQARYGYTF. The chain joins TRBV4-2 to TRBJ1-2; D ambiguous. The CDR3 extends over 12 amino acids. V gave up 1 base and J gave up 5 bases, with 5 bases separating them. Germline CDR1 is LGHNA and CDR2 is YNFKEQ.

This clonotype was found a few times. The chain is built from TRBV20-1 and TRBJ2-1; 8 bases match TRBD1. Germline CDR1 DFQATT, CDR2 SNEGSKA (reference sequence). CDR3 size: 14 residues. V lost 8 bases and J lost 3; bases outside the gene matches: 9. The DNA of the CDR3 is TGCAGTACTCAGGGGGCCTTCGGCTACAATGAGCAGTTCTTC. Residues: CSTQGAFGYNEQFF.

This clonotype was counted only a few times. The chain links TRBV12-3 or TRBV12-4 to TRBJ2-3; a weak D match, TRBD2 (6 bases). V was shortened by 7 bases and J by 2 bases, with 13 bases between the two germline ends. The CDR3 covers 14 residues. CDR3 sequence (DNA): TGTGCCAGCACCGGGGGACTGCACACAGATACGCAGTATTTT. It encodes CASTGGLHTDTQYF.

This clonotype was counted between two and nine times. The DNA of the CDR3 is TGTGCCAGCAGTTTAGCCAGGGGGTGGGAGACCCAGTACTTC. Its translation is CASSLARGWETQYF. The chain links TRBV12-3 or TRBV12-4 to TRBJ2-5, with 7 positions matching TRBD1. The J segment lost 5 bases and the V segment lost 0 bases, leaving 3 bases of the junction unmatched. The CDR3 has 14 amino acids.

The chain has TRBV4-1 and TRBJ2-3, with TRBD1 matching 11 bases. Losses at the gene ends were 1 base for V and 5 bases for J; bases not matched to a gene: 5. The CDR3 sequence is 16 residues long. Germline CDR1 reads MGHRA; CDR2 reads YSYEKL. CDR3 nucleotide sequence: TGCGCCAGCAGCCAAGTTGGGACAGGGGGTCGAGATACGCAGTATTTT. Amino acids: CASSQVGTGGRDTQYF.

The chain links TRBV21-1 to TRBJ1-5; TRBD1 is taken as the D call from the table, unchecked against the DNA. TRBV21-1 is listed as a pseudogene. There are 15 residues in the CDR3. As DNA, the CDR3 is TGTGCCAGCACCCAAAAGACAGGGGGCCATCAGCCCCAGCATTTT. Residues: CASTQKTGGHQPQHF.

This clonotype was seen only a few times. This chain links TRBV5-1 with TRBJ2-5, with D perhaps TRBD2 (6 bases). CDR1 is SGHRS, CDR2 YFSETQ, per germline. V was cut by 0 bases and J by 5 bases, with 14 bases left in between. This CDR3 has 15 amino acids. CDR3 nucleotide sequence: TGCGCCAGCAGCTTGGTCGGGAGTGAGGGGGAGACCCAGTACTTC. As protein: CASSLVGSEGETQYF.

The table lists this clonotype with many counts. CDR3 sequence: CASIPEPGSGYGYTF. CDR3 DNA sequence: TGTGCCAGCATTCCCGAACCAGGCAGCGGCTATGGCTACACCTTC. The chain has TRBV6-1 and TRBJ1-2, with D uncertain. V was pared by 7 bases and J by 4 bases, with 19 bases between. Germline values: CDR1 MNHNS, CDR2 SASEGT. This CDR3 region has 15 residues.

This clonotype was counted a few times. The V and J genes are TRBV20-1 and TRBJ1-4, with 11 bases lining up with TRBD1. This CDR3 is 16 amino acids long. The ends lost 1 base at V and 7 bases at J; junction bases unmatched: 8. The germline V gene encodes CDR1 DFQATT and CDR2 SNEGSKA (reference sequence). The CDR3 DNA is TGCAGTGCTAGAGTTTCTCGGACAGGGGGCCGTGAAAAACTGTTTTTT. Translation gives CSARVSRTGGREKLFF.

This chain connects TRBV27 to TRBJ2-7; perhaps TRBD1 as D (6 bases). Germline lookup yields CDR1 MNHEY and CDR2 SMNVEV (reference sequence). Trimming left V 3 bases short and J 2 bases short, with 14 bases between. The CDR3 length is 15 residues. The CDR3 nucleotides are TGTGCCAGCAGTTTCGAGGGACAACTGACCTACGAGCAGTACTTC. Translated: CASSFEGQLTYEQYF.

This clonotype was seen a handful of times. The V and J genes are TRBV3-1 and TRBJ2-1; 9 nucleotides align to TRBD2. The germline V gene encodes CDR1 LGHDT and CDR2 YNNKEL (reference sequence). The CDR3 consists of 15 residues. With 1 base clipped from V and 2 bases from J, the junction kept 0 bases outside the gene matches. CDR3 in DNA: TGTGCCAGCAGCCAAGGCGGGGGGGCCTACAATGAGCAGTTCTTC. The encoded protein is CASSQGGGAYNEQFF.

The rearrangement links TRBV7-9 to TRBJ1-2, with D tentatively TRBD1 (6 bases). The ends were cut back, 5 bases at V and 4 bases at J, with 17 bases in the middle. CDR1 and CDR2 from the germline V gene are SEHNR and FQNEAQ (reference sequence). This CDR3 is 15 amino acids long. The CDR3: CASSLGSPGAYGYTF. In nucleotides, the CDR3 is TGTGCCAGCAGCCTGGGCAGTCCGGGGGCCTATGGCTACACCTTC.

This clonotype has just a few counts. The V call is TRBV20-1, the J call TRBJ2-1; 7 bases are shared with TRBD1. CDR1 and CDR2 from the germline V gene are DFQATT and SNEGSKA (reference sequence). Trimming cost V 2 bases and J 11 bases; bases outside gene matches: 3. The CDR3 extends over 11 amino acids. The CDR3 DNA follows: TGCAGTGCTAGACGGACAGGAAAGCAGTTCTTC. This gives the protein CSARRTGKQFF.

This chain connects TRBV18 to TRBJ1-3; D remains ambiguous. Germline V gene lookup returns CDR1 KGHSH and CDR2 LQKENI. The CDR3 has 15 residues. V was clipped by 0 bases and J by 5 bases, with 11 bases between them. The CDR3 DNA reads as TGTGCCAGCTCACCACCGGGAAGCTCCAGAAACACCATATATTTT. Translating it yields CASSPPGSSRNTIYF.

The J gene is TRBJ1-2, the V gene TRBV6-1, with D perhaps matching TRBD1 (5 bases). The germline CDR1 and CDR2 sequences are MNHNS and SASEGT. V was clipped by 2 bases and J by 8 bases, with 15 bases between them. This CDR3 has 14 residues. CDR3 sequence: CASSELGGAFGYTF. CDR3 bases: TGTGCCAGCAGTGAACTGGGGGGAGCTTTCGGCTACACCTTC.

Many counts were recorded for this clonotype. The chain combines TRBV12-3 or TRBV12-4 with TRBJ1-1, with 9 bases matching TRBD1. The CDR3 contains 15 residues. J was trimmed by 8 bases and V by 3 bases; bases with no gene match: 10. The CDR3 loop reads CASSFGTGPGREAFF. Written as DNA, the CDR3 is TGTGCCAGCAGTTTTGGGACAGGGCCTGGGAGGGAAGCTTTCTTT.

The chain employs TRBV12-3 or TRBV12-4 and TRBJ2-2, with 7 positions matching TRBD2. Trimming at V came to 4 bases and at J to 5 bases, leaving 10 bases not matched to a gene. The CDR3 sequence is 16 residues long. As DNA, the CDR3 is TGTGCCAGCAGTTCGGTTAGCGGGTCTCAAACCGGGGAGCTGTTTTTT. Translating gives CASSSVSGSQTGELFF.

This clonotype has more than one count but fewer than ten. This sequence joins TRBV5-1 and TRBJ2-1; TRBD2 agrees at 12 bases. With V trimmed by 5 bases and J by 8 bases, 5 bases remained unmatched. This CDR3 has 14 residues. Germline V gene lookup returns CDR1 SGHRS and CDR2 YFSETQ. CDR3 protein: CASSQTSGSDEQFF. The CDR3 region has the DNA TGCGCCAGCAGTCAGACTAGCGGGAGTGATGAGCAGTTCTTC. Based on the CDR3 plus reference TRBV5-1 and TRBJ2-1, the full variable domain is KAGVTQTPRYLIKTRGQQVTLSCSPISGHRSVSWYQQTPGQGLQFLFEYFSETQRNKGNFPGRFSGRQFSNSRSEMNVSTLELGDSALYLCASSQTSGSDEQFFGPGTRLTVL.

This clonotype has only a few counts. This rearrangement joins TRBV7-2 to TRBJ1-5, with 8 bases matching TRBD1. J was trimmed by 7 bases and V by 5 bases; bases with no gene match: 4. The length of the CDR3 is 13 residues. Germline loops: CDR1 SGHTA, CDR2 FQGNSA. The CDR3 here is CASSRDRRQPQHF. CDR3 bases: TGTGCCAGCAGCCGGGACAGGAGACAGCCCCAGCATTTT.

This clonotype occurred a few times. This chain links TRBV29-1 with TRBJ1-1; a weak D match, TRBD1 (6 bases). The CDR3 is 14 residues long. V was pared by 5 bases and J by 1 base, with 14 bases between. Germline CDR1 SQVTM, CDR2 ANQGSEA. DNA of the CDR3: TGCAGCGTTAGCGTCGGGACAAGGAACACTGAAGCTTTCTTT. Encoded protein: CSVSVGTRNTEAFF.

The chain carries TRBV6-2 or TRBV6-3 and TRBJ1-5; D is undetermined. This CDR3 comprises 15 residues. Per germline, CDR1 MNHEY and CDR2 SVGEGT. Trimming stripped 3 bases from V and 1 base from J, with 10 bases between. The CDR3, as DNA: TGTGCCAGCAGTTATCGGTTGGAGAGCAATCAGCCCCAGCATTTT. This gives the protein CASSYRLESNQPQHF.

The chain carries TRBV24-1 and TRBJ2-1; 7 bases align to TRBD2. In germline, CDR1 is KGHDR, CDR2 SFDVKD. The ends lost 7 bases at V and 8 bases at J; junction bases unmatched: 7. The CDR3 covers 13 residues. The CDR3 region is CATRFAGVDEQFF. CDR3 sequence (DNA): TGTGCCACCAGATTTGCGGGAGTAGATGAGCAGTTCTTC.

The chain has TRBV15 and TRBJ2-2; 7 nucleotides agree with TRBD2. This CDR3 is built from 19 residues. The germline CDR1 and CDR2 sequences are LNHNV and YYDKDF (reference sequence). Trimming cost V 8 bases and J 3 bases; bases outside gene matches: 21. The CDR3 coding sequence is TGTGCCACCCGGCAGAGATGGGAGTATGGGGACTACCACACCGGGGAGCTGTTTTTT. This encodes CATRQRWEYGDYHTGELFF.

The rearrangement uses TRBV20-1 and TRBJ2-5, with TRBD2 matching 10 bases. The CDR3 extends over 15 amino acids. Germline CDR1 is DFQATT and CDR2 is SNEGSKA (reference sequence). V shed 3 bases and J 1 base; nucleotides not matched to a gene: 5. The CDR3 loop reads CSARILAGAQETQYF. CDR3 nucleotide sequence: TGCAGTGCTAGGATCCTAGCGGGGGCCCAAGAGACCCAGTACTTC.